The clone carrying this T cell receptor beta chain was observed a handful of times. Its cognate antigen is unknown. CD8 T cells were positively selected from what remained after CD4 positive selection. The beta constant-region primer was an equimolar mix of two oligonucleotides covering TRBC1 and TRBC2. One entry per CDR3 protein, called by TCRdb with MiXCR from the UMI-ligation and nested PCR reads. The sample holds 32,000 or so distinct CDR3 sequences, 13% seen once. The record originates from a study of naive and memory T cell subsets. General study points: The power law exponent of TCR abundance differed between naive and memory cells. Diversity fell and Gini index rose from naive through CM, EM, EMRA. Clonotypes here are unpaired alpha or beta chain sequences.

This TCR derives from a human donor in good health. The sample taken for sequencing was effector memory CD4+ T cells from blood. Specified subset: effector memory, CD45RA- CD27-.

CDR3 bases: TGTGCCAGCAGCTTAGGGCGAGGGACTAGCGGCGAGACCCAGTACTTC. Translation: CASSLGRGTSGETQYF. The chain couples TRBV7-9 to TRBJ2-5, with 11 bases that match TRBD2. V shed 1 base and J 5 bases; nucleotides not matched to a gene: 6. This CDR3 has 16 amino acids. Germline V CDR1 and CDR2: SEHNR, FQNEAQ (reference sequence).